These 18 T cell receptor beta chains originate from one sample sequenced in a study of shared clonotypes between healthy human individuals (dated by TCRdb to 2018 to 2020). Libraries were prepared through the immunoSEQ multiplex PCR assay. TCRdb re-hosts the immuneACCESS table, in-frame sequences only. Its copies lack some clones; in the studies checked, an unresolved V gene accounts for under half of them, and the cause for the rest is not known. The sample table contains roughly 500,000 clones; only one count was recorded for less than 80% of them. Together, the top ten hold 10% to 15% of the sample. The specimen sequenced was PBMCs. The receptors stem from a woman between 35 and 50 years old in good health. Some clones in this sample may be carry-over from other donors' samples.

The chain joins TRBV7-6 to TRBJ2-7, with 8 bases that match TRBD1. CDR3 length equals 15 residues. Germline V gives CDR1 SGHVS, CDR2 FNYEAQ. Trimming cost V 5 bases and J 2 bases; bases outside gene matches: 8. This chain's CDR3 is CASSRGQVGTYEQYF. The CDR3, as DNA: TGTGCCAGCAGCCGGGGACAGGTGGGGACCTACGAGCAGTACTTC.

The V and J genes are TRBV6-5 and TRBJ1-2; D remains ambiguous. In germline, CDR1 is MNHEY, CDR2 SVGAGI. With 0 bases removed from V and 8 bases from J, the gap between germline ends came to 16 bases. The CDR3 has 15 residues. The DNA for the CDR3 is TGTGCCAGCAGTTACTCGATCGGGCCGGTTGAGGGCTACACCTTC. Translating it yields CASSYSIGPVEGYTF.

This clone was counted ten times or more. The CDR3 region is CASRVGLIQNTEAFF. CDR3 sequence (DNA): TGTGCCAGCAGGGTGGGATTGATCCAGAACACTGAAGCTTTCTTT. The rearrangement joins TRBV2 to TRBJ1-1, with no clear D. Trimming removed 6 bases at V and 1 base at J, with 15 bases between. Looked up from germline, CDR1 is SNHLY and CDR2 is FYNNEI. CDR3 length: 15 amino acids.

This clone was seen more than once but under ten times. The chain employs TRBV5-8 and TRBJ1-2; tentative D call: TRBD1 (5 bases). V lost 3 bases and J lost 7, with 10 bases in between. CDR3 length: 12 residues. Per germline, CDR1 SGHTS and CDR2 YDEGEE. The CDR3 bases are TGTGCCAGCAGCTACAGGAGCGGTGGCTACACCTTC. It codes for CASSYRSGGYTF.

The V gene is TRBV7-9, the J gene TRBJ1-1; D gene ambiguous. The CDR3 is made up of 13 amino acids. The V gene's germline CDR1 is SEHNR and CDR2 FQNEAQ (reference sequence). Trimming removed 1 base at V and 1 base at J, with 4 bases between. CDR3 protein: CASSLVWNTEAFF. In nucleotides, the CDR3 is TGTGCCAGCAGCTTAGTTTGGAACACTGAAGCTTTCTTT.

The chain carries TRBV19 and TRBJ2-5, with D unclear. The CDR3 totals 13 residues. Germline-derived CDR1 and CDR2 are LNHDA and SQIVND (reference sequence). The V gene lost 3 bases and the J gene lost 4 bases, with 9 bases spanning the gap. CDR3 bases: TGTGCCAGTAGTATGATCTTTGGAGAGACCCAGTACTTC. It encodes CASSMIFGETQYF.

The chain recombines TRBV4-2 with TRBJ2-7; D is uncertain. V gave up 3 bases and J gave up 1 base, with 13 bases separating them. Germline V gene sequence: CDR1 LGHNA, CDR2 YNFKEQ. The CDR3 runs 15 residues. CDR3 region: CASSQLDGDSYEQYF. As DNA, the CDR3 is TGTGCCAGCAGCCAGTTGGACGGCGATTCCTACGAGCAGTACTTC.

This clone was seen only a few times. V and J are TRBV29-1 and TRBJ2-1, with D possibly matching TRBD2 (6 bases). Trimming removed 7 bases from V and 5 bases from J, with 12 bases in between. This CDR3 is built from 12 residues. Looked up from germline, CDR1 is SQVTM and CDR2 is ANQGSEA. This chain's CDR3 is CSGRGPDNEQFF. The CDR3 DNA follows: TGCAGCGGGAGGGGTCCGGACAATGAGCAGTTCTTC.

The J gene is TRBJ1-2, the V gene TRBV19, with 9 nucleotides matching TRBD1. V was clipped by 3 bases and J by 0 bases; unmatched bases: 5. Germline CDR1 reads LNHDA; CDR2 reads SQIVND (reference sequence). CDR3 length: 16 residues. Here the CDR3 reads CASSIPDRGANYGYTF. The DNA for the CDR3 is TGTGCCAGTAGTATCCCGGACAGGGGAGCTAACTATGGCTACACCTTC.

The chain employs TRBV7-2 and TRBJ2-1; D is possibly TRBD2 (6 bases). V was cut by 2 bases and J by 4 bases, with 12 bases left in between. The CDR3 length is 15 residues. The germline gives CDR1 SGHTA, CDR2 FQGNSA. CDR3 region: CASSLSHGTYNEQFF. The CDR3 bases are TGTGCCAGCAGCTTATCCCACGGGACTTACAATGAGCAGTTCTTC.

This clone is a singleton in its sample. The rearrangement links TRBV29-1 to TRBJ2-1; 8 bases are shared with TRBD1. The V and J ends lost 5 bases and 2 bases, in that order; junction bases with no gene match: 2. Germline V gene data show CDR1 as SQVTM and CDR2 as ANQGSEA. The CDR3 contains 13 residues. This CDR3 is CSVTDRAYNEQFF. The CDR3 nucleotides read TGCAGCGTTACGGACAGGGCCTACAATGAGCAGTTCTTC.

The genes are TRBV28 and TRBJ2-3; possibly TRBD1 for D (5 bases). The CDR3 is 16 residues long. Trimming stripped 4 bases from V and 1 base from J, with 15 bases between. Germline CDR1 and CDR2: MDHEN and SYDVKM. The CDR3: CASSSPRGSRTDTQYF. In DNA, the CDR3 is TGTGCCAGCAGTTCCCCAAGGGGTAGCCGCACAGATACGCAGTATTTT.

The rearrangement joins TRBV5-4 to TRBJ2-7; 7 bases line up with TRBD1. J was trimmed by 0 bases and V by 4 bases; bases with no gene match: 7. This CDR3 comprises 15 residues. CDR1 is SGHNT, CDR2 YYREEE, per germline (reference sequence). The CDR3 sequence is CASSVKTGRSYEQYF. Written as DNA, the CDR3 is TGTGCCAGCAGCGTAAAGACAGGGCGCTCCTACGAGCAGTACTTC.

This rearrangement joins TRBV6-6 to TRBJ2-1; D is perhaps TRBD2 (6 bases). The CDR3 contains 15 residues. The germline V and J ends were trimmed by 6 bases and 6 bases, with 18 bases remaining between them. Germline V gene data show CDR1 as MNHNY and CDR2 as SVGAGI (reference sequence). Here the CDR3 reads CASRNRDFGINEQFF. The DNA for the CDR3 is TGTGCCAGCAGAAACCGGGACTTCGGGATCAATGAGCAGTTCTTC.

The chain recombines TRBV30 with TRBJ2-7; 9 nucleotides agree with TRBD2. Germline loops: CDR1 GTSNPN, CDR2 SVGIG (reference sequence). V lost 8 bases to trimming and J lost 6 bases; unmatched junction nucleotides: 11. The CDR3 length is 13 residues. CDR3: CAAAGTSSIEQYF. The CDR3 bases are TGTGCCGCGGCCGGGACTAGCTCAATCGAGCAGTACTTC.

J is TRBJ2-7 and V is TRBV7-2; D remains unclear. CDR3 length: 12 residues. CDR1 is SGHTA, CDR2 FQGNSA, per germline. Trimming took off 5 bases at V and 2 bases at J, with 7 bases between the two ends. The DNA of the CDR3 is TGTGCCAGCAGCACTGCGCCCTACGAGCAGTACTTC. Translated: CASSTAPYEQYF.

The chain couples TRBV21-1 to TRBJ2-1; the DNA was not used to check the table's D call, TRBD2. TRBV21-1 counts as a pseudogene. The CDR3 is 12 amino acids. CDR3 loop: CASSFAAVEQFF. DNA of the CDR3: TGTGCCAGCAGTTTCGCGGCGGTAGAGCAGTTCTTC.

As regards this clone: A single base is all that separates this from a far larger clone, so a read error is likely. The chain has TRBV6-4 and TRBJ2-3; 8 bases are a match to TRBD2. The germline V gene has CDR1 MRHNA and CDR2 SNTAGT. The CDR3 extends over 14 amino acids. CDR3 loop: CVSSSGKDLDTQYF. CDR3 coding DNA: TGTGTCAGCAGTAGCGGGAAAGACTTGGATACGCAGTATTTT.